The clone carrying this T cell receptor beta chain appeared a few times. The data derive from a study of preoperative IRX-2 immunotherapy in early breast cancer. Data came from immunoSEQ multiplex PCR; TCRdb stores just in-frame clones and leaves some out. The sample shows approximately 38,000 clones, roughly 80% of them seen only once. This CDR3 is built from 17 residues. Germline CDR1 and CDR2: KGHSH and LQKENI. V shed 4 bases and J 5 bases; nucleotides not matched to a gene: 14. The treatment denotes: preoperative locoregional IRX-2 cytokine immunotherapy. The specimen comprised lymph node tissue, sampled after IRX-2 immunotherapy. The TCR comes from a human donor with breast cancer. V is TRBV18 and J is TRBJ2-5, with 9 bases aligning to TRBD2. The CDR3 DNA sequence: TGTGCCAGCTCACTTCGACAGGGCGCTAGCGGGGCCGAGACCCAGTACTTC. Protein: CASSLRQGASGAETQYF.